The 27 T cell receptor beta chains presented below share a single source sample, sequenced in a study of cytomegalovirus exposure and HLA in healthy donors. The PCR was carried out with 60 Vbeta primers and 13 Jbeta primers. Profiling relied on immunoSEQ multiplex PCR, and the TCRdb table lists in-frame clones only, not all of them. The sample consists of 150,000 to 200,000 clones, approximately 73% of them appearing once. Input material: PBMCs. The receptors stem from a man aged 30-40 years in good health and CMV-seropositive.

The chain is built from TRBV9 and TRBJ2-7; tentatively, D is TRBD2 (6 bases). Looked up from germline, CDR1 is SGDLS and CDR2 is YYNGEE. The V and J ends lost 3 bases and 3 bases respectively, with 13 bases between them. This CDR3 has 14 amino acids. CDR3 in DNA: TGTGCCAGCAGCGGGGGACTCCTAGGCTACGAGCAGTACTTC. This codes for CASSGGLLGYEQYF.

CDR3 nucleotides: TGTGCCAGCAGTGTCGAGACAGGCTACGGGCAGCCCCAGCATTTT. Amino acid sequence: CASSVETGYGQPQHF. This chain uses TRBV2 with TRBJ1-5; D possibly corresponds to TRBD1 (6 bases). From germline, CDR1 is SNHLY and CDR2 FYNNEI. There are 15 residues in the CDR3. Trimming took 4 bases from V and 7 from J, leaving 17 bases between them.

The gene calls are TRBV5-1 and TRBJ2-7; 9 bases are shared with TRBD2. The CDR3 has 14 residues. Germline CDR1 and CDR2: SGHRS and YFSETQ. The V segment lost 4 bases and the J segment 6 bases; nucleotides outside the gene matches: 8. The CDR3 loop is CASSPGTSFGEQYF. The CDR3 DNA sequence: TGCGCCAGCAGCCCCGGGACTAGCTTCGGCGAGCAGTACTTC.

The rearrangement joins TRBV6-5 to TRBJ2-1; 7 positions agree with TRBD2. The germline gives CDR1 MNHEY, CDR2 SVGAGI. This CDR3 spans 16 amino acids. The trim removed 0 bases at V and 6 bases at J, leaving 8 bases unmatched. This chain's CDR3 is CASSYSIQAGSNEQFF. In nucleotides, the CDR3 is TGTGCCAGCAGTTACTCGATCCAAGCGGGGAGCAATGAGCAGTTCTTC.

The V gene is TRBV6-5, the J gene TRBJ1-1, with 12 bases fitting TRBD1. CDR3 length: 13 amino acids. Germline trimming cut 8 bases from V and 10 bases from J; bases unmatched to any gene: 8. Germline loops: CDR1 MNHEY, CDR2 SVGAGI. The CDR3 DNA is TGTGCCAGCCGGGGGACAGGGGGCCTTATAGCTTTCTTT. Translating it yields CASRGTGGLIAFF.

This chain links TRBV4-2 with TRBJ2-1; 7 bases map to TRBD1. Trimming at V came to 1 base and at J to 7 bases, leaving 4 bases not matched to a gene. CDR3 size: 14 residues. CDR1 and CDR2 (germline): LGHNA, YNFKEQ. Here the CDR3 DNA reads TGTGCCAGCAGCCAAGGGGACAGTCTTAATGAGCAGTTCTTC. It codes for CASSQGDSLNEQFF.

The chain combines TRBV19 with TRBJ2-3; 11 nucleotides match TRBD2. The CDR3 sequence is 15 residues long. Germline CDR1 and CDR2: LNHDA and SQIVND (reference sequence). V lost 5 bases to trimming and J lost 5 bases; unmatched junction nucleotides: 6. Here the CDR3 reads CASSVAGGRKDTQYF. In DNA, the CDR3 is TGTGCCAGTAGTGTAGCGGGAGGGCGGAAAGATACGCAGTATTTT.

Points on this clone: The sample contains more than one DNA sequence encoding this CDR3. The chain couples TRBV30 to TRBJ2-7; possible D gene TRBD2, 6 bases. Between the trimmed V and J ends, which lost 4 bases and 3 bases, there was a span of 7 bases. The CDR3 covers 11 residues. Looked up from germline, CDR1 is GTSNPN and CDR2 is SVGIG (reference sequence). The CDR3 sequence is CAWKTSYEQYF. CDR3 nucleotide sequence: TGTGCCTGGAAGACTAGCTACGAGCAGTACTTC.

J is TRBJ2-7 and V is TRBV5-1, with 12 bases fitting TRBD2. This CDR3 region has 15 residues. The V gene's germline CDR1 is SGHRS and CDR2 YFSETQ. J gave up 6 bases and V 0 bases, and 4 bases lay outside the gene matches. CDR3 residues: CASSLALAGGSEQYF. The CDR3 region has the DNA TGCGCCAGCAGCTTGGCCCTAGCGGGAGGGAGCGAGCAGTACTTC.

The rearrangement uses TRBV6-5 and TRBJ2-3, with TRBD2 as a possible D gene (7 bases). The CDR3 consists of 15 residues. CDR1 and CDR2 from the germline V gene are MNHEY and SVGAGI. The V and J ends lost 6 bases and 4 bases respectively, with 17 bases between them. The CDR3 reads CASSIGGAFADTQYF. The CDR3 bases are TGTGCCAGCAGCATAGGGGGGGCTTTCGCAGATACGCAGTATTTT.

J is TRBJ1-1 and V is TRBV30; weak D call: TRBD1 (5 bases). The V gene lost 5 bases and the J gene lost 6 bases, with 13 bases spanning the gap. From germline, CDR1 is GTSNPN and CDR2 SVGIG (reference sequence). The CDR3 covers 12 residues. The CDR3 sequence is CAWGTGGSEAFF. Written as DNA, the CDR3 is TGTGCCTGGGGGACTGGGGGATCTGAAGCTTTCTTT.

Concerning this clone: This sample includes further DNA sequences coding for the same CDR3. V gene TRBV7-3 combines with J gene TRBJ2-5, with a tentative D call TRBD2 (5 bases). The CDR3 extends over 13 amino acids. The V end lost 1 base, the J end lost 5 bases, and 8 bases lay between the germline ends. Germline CDR1 is SGHTA and CDR2 is FQGTGA. The CDR3 loop is CASSLRERETQYF. The CDR3, as DNA: TGTGCCAGCAGCTTAAGAGAGCGGGAGACCCAGTACTTC. The variable domain in full, with the rest retrieved from reference TRBV7-3 and TRBJ2-5, is GAGVSQTPSNKVTEKGKYVELRCDPISGHTALYWYRQSLGQGPEFLIYFQGTGAADDSGLPNDRFFAVRPEGSVSTLKIQRTERGDSAVYLCASSLRERETQYFGPGTRLLVL.

This clone was detected only a few times. The chain is built from TRBV9 and TRBJ2-5; D gene uncertain. The J call may not be correct, given that the DNA end is closer to TRBJ2-7. CDR3 size: 12 residues. CDR1 and CDR2 from the germline V gene are SGDLS and YYNGEE. The CDR3: CASSGSSYEQYF. The CDR3 DNA is TGTGCCAGCAGCGGGAGCTCCTACGAGCAGTACTTC.

DNA of the CDR3: TGTGCCTGGACCCGACTAGCGGGATCGATGACAGATACGCAGTATTTT. It translates to CAWTRLAGSMTDTQYF. The chain combines TRBV30 with TRBJ2-3; 11 positions agree with TRBD2. CDR3 length: 16 residues. V was clipped by 4 bases and J by 3 bases; unmatched bases: 9. Germline CDR1 is GTSNPN and CDR2 is SVGIG (reference sequence).

The chain carries TRBV11-3 and TRBJ1-1; D unclear. This CDR3 region has 12 residues. V gave up 4 bases and J gave up 1 base, with 4 bases separating them. The germline gives CDR1 SGHNT, CDR2 YENEEA. CDR3 DNA: TGTGCCAGCAGCTCCCAGAACACTGAAGCTTTCTTT. Residues: CASSSQNTEAFF.

This clone was seen just once. The rearrangement joins TRBV7-9 to TRBJ2-3; 9 nucleotides match TRBD2. Per the germline V gene, CDR1 is SEHNR and CDR2 is FQNEAQ (reference sequence). V lost 6 bases to trimming and J lost 4 bases; unmatched junction nucleotides: 5. The CDR3 totals 14 residues. The CDR3 DNA reads TGTGCCAGCAGTATAGCGGGAGCATCAGATACGCAGTATTTT. Amino acids: CASSIAGASDTQYF. Full variable domain (outside the CDR3, taken from reference TRBV7-9 and TRBJ2-3): DTGVSQNPRHKITKRGQNVTFRCDPISEHNRLYWYRQTLGQGPEFLTYFQNEAQLEKSRLLSDRFSAERPKGSFSTLEIQRTEQGDSAMYLCASSIAGASDTQYFGPGTRLTVL.

This chain links TRBV28 with TRBJ1-1, with TRBD1 as a possible D gene (6 bases). Germline-derived CDR1 and CDR2 are MDHEN and SYDVKM. This CDR3 contains 13 residues. Trimming pared 6 bases from V and 1 base from J, leaving 9 bases between. The CDR3 is CASRDRPNTEAFF. The CDR3 coding sequence is TGTGCCAGCAGGGACAGACCGAACACTGAAGCTTTCTTT. The variable domain in full, completed from reference TRBV28 and TRBJ1-1, reads DVKVTQSSRYLVKRTGEKVFLECVQDMDHENMFWYRQDPGLGLRLIYFSYDVKMKEKGDIPEGYSVSREKKERFSLILESASTNQTSMYLCASRDRPNTEAFFGQGTRLTVV.

This clone showed up just a few times. The chain is built from TRBV6-1 and TRBJ2-3; TRBD2 agrees at 7 bases. The J segment lost 4 bases and the V segment lost 3 bases, leaving 4 bases of the junction unmatched. From germline, CDR1 is MNHNS and CDR2 SASEGT. The CDR3 consists of 14 residues. CDR3 DNA: TGTGCCAGCAGTGACTCGGGAGGACCAGATACGCAGTATTTT. Translating it yields CASSDSGGPDTQYF.

This clone was counted a few times. The gene calls are TRBV5-4 and TRBJ2-1; TRBD2 matches 10 bases. The germline V gene has CDR1 SGHNT and CDR2 YYREEE (reference sequence). The CDR3 runs 15 residues. Trimming removed 5 bases from V and 5 bases from J; junction bases left unmatched: 7. In nucleotides, the CDR3 is TGTGCCAGCAGATCCGGGACTAGCGACCACAATGAGCAGTTCTTC. Amino acid sequence: CASRSGTSDHNEQFF.

The V gene is TRBV5-1, the J gene TRBJ1-5; 10 bases match TRBD1. Germline CDR1 and CDR2: SGHRS and YFSETQ. The CDR3 has 15 amino acids. Trimming cost V 0 bases and J 4 bases; bases outside gene matches: 1. In DNA form, the CDR3 reads TGCGCCAGCAGCTTGGGGACAGGGGGAAATCAGCCCCAGCATTTT. Amino acids: CASSLGTGGNQPQHF.

The rearrangement uses TRBV6-1 and TRBJ2-2, with TRBD1 identical over 9 bases. J lost 7 bases, V lost 10 bases, and 10 bases had no gene match. From germline, CDR1 is MNHNS and CDR2 SASEGT. The CDR3 sequence is 14 residues long. Here the CDR3 reads CATTRDREIGELFF. In DNA, the CDR3 is TGTGCCACCACCCGGGACAGGGAAATCGGGGAGCTGTTTTTT.

The chain recombines TRBV28 with TRBJ2-3; the match to TRBD2 covers 10 bases. V lost 9 bases, J lost 2 bases, and 5 bases stayed unmatched. Germline V gene sequence: CDR1 MDHEN, CDR2 SYDVKM. The CDR3 has 14 amino acids. CDR3 DNA: TGTGCCAGTCGGACTAGCGGTCCCACAGATACGCAGTATTTT. Translated: CASRTSGPTDTQYF.

This chain joins TRBV7-9 and TRBJ2-7; tentatively, D is TRBD2 (6 bases). Trimming cost V 3 bases and J 7 bases, with 13 bases left between them. The CDR3 is made up of 13 amino acids. Germline V gene sequence: CDR1 SEHNR, CDR2 FQNEAQ (reference sequence). This CDR3 reads CASSLNGAGEQYF. Here the CDR3 DNA reads TGTGCCAGCAGCTTGAATGGGGCGGGGGAGCAGTACTTC.

The chain employs TRBV6-1 and TRBJ1-2; D might be TRBD1 (5 bases). Germline V gene data show CDR1 as MNHNS and CDR2 as SASEGT. The CDR3 runs 15 residues. Between the trimmed V and J ends, which lost 2 bases and 1 base, there was a span of 11 bases. This chain's CDR3 is CASSESQAHNYGYTF. CDR3 coding DNA: TGTGCCAGCAGTGAATCACAGGCGCATAACTATGGCTACACCTTC.

The genes are TRBV11-3 and TRBJ2-7; 10 bases line up with TRBD1. The CDR3 covers 15 residues. J lost 5 bases, V lost 6 bases, and 10 bases had no gene match. Germline CDR1 reads SGHNT; CDR2 reads YENEEA. DNA of the CDR3: TGTGCCAGCAGACCCCGGGACAGGGGTTTCCACGAGCAGTACTTC. Its translation: CASRPRDRGFHEQYF. The full variable domain, rest sourced from reference TRBV11-3 and TRBJ2-7, is EAGVVQSPRYKIIEKKQPVAFWCNPISGHNTLYWYLQNLGQGPELLIRYENEEAVDDSQLPKDRFSAERLKGVDSTLKIQPAELGDSAVYLCASRPRDRGFHEQYFGPGTRLTVT.

The J gene is TRBJ2-7, the V gene TRBV10-3, with a possible D match to TRBD2 (5 bases). From germline, CDR1 is ENHRY and CDR2 SYGVKD. The V end was cut by 6 bases, the J end by 3 bases, with 6 bases between. The CDR3 totals 11 residues. In nucleotides, the CDR3 is TGTGCCATCAGGGGGAGCTACGAGCAGTACTTC. It yields the protein CAIRGSYEQYF.

The CDR3 sequence is CASSLGTGVQPQHF. The DNA for the CDR3 is TGTGCCAGCAGTCTTGGGACAGGGGTCCAGCCCCAGCATTTT. The chain is built from TRBV28 and TRBJ1-5; TRBD1 matches at 10 bases. Losses at the gene ends were 5 bases for V and 7 bases for J; bases not matched to a gene: 5. Germline assignment: CDR1 MDHEN and CDR2 SYDVKM. This CDR3 region has 14 residues.